Presented here are 13 T cell receptor beta chains from one specimen sequenced in a study of blood T cell repertoires in COVID-19. Clones were read by immunoSEQ multiplex PCR, and TCRdb kept only the in-frame ones, dropping some. The sample yields roughly 410,000 clones, 70% to 90% seen once. Sequencing used peripheral blood. The origin of the receptors is a woman aged 60-75 years with COVID-19, enrolled during active disease.

In this sample, this clone turned up a few times. The V call is TRBV4-1, the J call TRBJ1-4, with D possibly being TRBD1 (6 bases). V lost 0 bases to trimming and J lost 6 bases, with 11 bases between them. The length of the CDR3 is 15 residues. Germline CDR1 is MGHRA and CDR2 is YSYEKL. CDR3 DNA: TGCGCCAGCAGCCAAGAGAGCCCAGGGGATGAAAAACTGTTTTTT. Encoded protein: CASSQESPGDEKLFF.

The chain joins TRBV3-1 (or the pseudogene TRBV3-2) to TRBJ2-5; D gene unclear. Germline CDR1 is LGHDT and CDR2 is YNNKEL (reference sequence). The CDR3 spans 15 residues. V lost 0 bases to trimming and J lost 5 bases, with 13 bases between them. CDR3 sequence reads: CASSQDPDVPETQYF. The CDR3 region has the DNA TGTGCCAGCAGCCAAGACCCAGATGTACCGGAGACCCAGTACTTC.

The chain links TRBV15 to TRBJ2-7; a weak D match, TRBD1 (6 bases). Germline values: CDR1 LNHNV, CDR2 YYDKDF (reference sequence). The CDR3 loop spans 14 amino acids. V lost 2 bases to trimming and J lost 5 bases, with 13 bases between them. The CDR3 region is CATSRNRVSNEQYF. DNA for the CDR3: TGTGCCACCAGCAGAAACAGGGTTTCCAACGAGCAGTACTTC.

This clone turned up a few times. The chain links TRBV28 to TRBJ2-7; tentative D call: TRBD2 (5 bases). Germline CDR1 reads MDHEN; CDR2 reads SYDVKM. The CDR3 is 15 residues long. Trimming cost V 4 bases and J 5 bases, with 18 bases left between them. The CDR3 region has the DNA TGTGCCAGCAGTTACGCGAATCGGGAACGGGACGAGCAGTACTTC. Translated, it gives CASSYANRERDEQYF. Supplemented by reference TRBV28 and TRBJ2-7, the full variable domain reads DVKVTQSSRYLVKRTGEKVFLECVQDMDHENMFWYRQDPGLGLRLIYFSYDVKMKEKGDIPEGYSVSREKKERFSLILESASTNQTSMYLCASSYANRERDEQYFGPGTRLTVT.

This rearrangement joins TRBV18 to TRBJ1-1; TRBD1 aligns across 7 bases. Germline trimming cut 5 bases from V and 1 base from J; bases unmatched to any gene: 7. CDR1 KGHSH and CDR2 LQKENI come from the germline V gene. CDR3 length: 15 residues. The chain's CDR3 is CASSSTGTANTEAFF. The CDR3 coding sequence is TGTGCCAGCTCATCGACCGGGACAGCGAACACTGAAGCTTTCTTT.

The chain is built from TRBV7-2 and TRBJ1-5; TRBD1 aligns across 7 bases. CDR3 length: 15 residues. Germline trimming cut 1 base from V and 6 bases from J; bases unmatched to any gene: 6. Germline CDR1 SGHTA, CDR2 FQGNSA. The CDR3 region has the DNA TGTGCCAGCAGCTTAGAAACAGGGGTGCTTCAGCCCCAGCATTTT. This sequence encodes CASSLETGVLQPQHF.

The genes are TRBV9 and TRBJ1-1; D gene uncertain. CDR3 length: 15 amino acids. Germline values: CDR1 SGDLS, CDR2 YYNGEE. Trimming took 0 bases from V and 0 from J, leaving 9 bases between them. The CDR3 coding sequence is TGTGCCAGCAGCGTAGCGGCGGATTTGAACACTGAAGCTTTCTTT. Amino acids: CASSVAADLNTEAFF.

V is TRBV5-1 and J is TRBJ1-1; perhaps TRBD1 as D (5 bases). V lost 3 bases, J lost 7 bases, and 13 bases lay in between. Germline CDR1 is SGHRS and CDR2 is YFSETQ. CDR3 size: 13 residues. The CDR3 sequence is CASSSFRGGEAFF. CDR3 DNA sequence: TGCGCCAGCAGCTCCTTTAGGGGAGGTGAAGCTTTCTTT.

The chain carries TRBV6-5 and TRBJ1-2; TRBD1 might be the D (5 bases). CDR1 and CDR2 from the germline V gene are MNHEY and SVGAGI. Trimming took 6 bases from V and 4 from J, leaving 12 bases between them. The CDR3 totals 13 residues. CDR3 DNA: TGTGCCAGCAGAGCAGACAGACTCTATGGCTACACCTTC. Encoded protein: CASRADRLYGYTF.

This chain connects TRBV5-4 to TRBJ1-1, with D unresolved. The germline gives CDR1 SGHNT, CDR2 YYREEE (reference sequence). This CDR3 contains 15 residues. Deletions cut 1 base from V and 1 base from J, with 11 bases between. Written as DNA, the CDR3 is TGTGCCAGCAGCTTGAGTTTGGCTAGGAACACTGAAGCTTTCTTT. Protein sequence: CASSLSLARNTEAFF.

The chain has TRBV7-2 and TRBJ2-5; D remains ambiguous. Germline V gives CDR1 SGHTA, CDR2 FQGNSA. The V end lost 5 bases, the J end lost 1 base, and 8 bases lay between the germline ends. The CDR3 totals 13 residues. The CDR3 DNA follows: TGTGCCAGCAGCCCCCCGTCCCAAGAGACCCAGTACTTC. Protein product: CASSPPSQETQYF.

V usage is TRBV5-1 and J usage is TRBJ2-6; D possibly corresponds to TRBD1 (6 bases). Germline CDR1 SGHRS, CDR2 YFSETQ. CDR3 size: 16 residues. Trimming cost V 5 bases and J 0 bases, with 12 bases left between them. The CDR3 nucleotides are TGCGCCAGCAGACCGGGACAAAACTCTGGGGCCAACGTCCTGACTTTC. This encodes CASRPGQNSGANVLTF.

The chain has TRBV20-1 and TRBJ2-1, with D possibly matching TRBD1 (5 bases). Germline assignment: CDR1 DFQATT and CDR2 SNEGSKA (reference sequence). Deletions cut 5 bases from V and 12 bases from J, with 11 bases between. The length of the CDR3 is 10 residues. CDR3: CSAGAQRQFF. CDR3 DNA sequence: TGCAGTGCTGGGGCCCAGCGGCAGTTCTTC.